The 10 T cell receptor beta chains listed next were all sequenced from one sample in a study of OX40 agonist ivuxolimab in advanced cancers. Generated by immunoSEQ multiplex PCR, the TCRdb table keeps only in-frame clones and is missing some. This table holds under 80,000 clones, 82% found once. The starting material was CD4+ or CD8+ T cells sorted from blood, obtained in a trial of the OX40 agonist ivuxolimab. These receptors were taken from an adult with an advanced solid tumor such as melanoma, head and neck, liver or kidney cancer.

The genes are TRBV7-8 and TRBJ1-5; 8 nucleotides align to TRBD1. Trimming removed 2 bases from V and 7 bases from J; junction bases left unmatched: 4. CDR3 size: 14 residues. Germline V gene sequence: CDR1 SGHVS, CDR2 FQNEAQ. CDR3 loop: CASSLTRQGQPQHF. The CDR3 nucleotides are TGTGCCAGCAGCTTAACACGACAGGGGCAGCCCCAGCATTTT.

The gene calls are TRBV4-1 and TRBJ2-7; 8 bases fit TRBD2. Germline CDR1 and CDR2: MGHRA and YSYEKL. Germline trimming cut 0 bases from V and 0 bases from J; bases unmatched to any gene: 4. This CDR3 spans 16 amino acids. The CDR3 DNA follows: TGCGCCAGCAGCCAAGACAGCGGGAGAGCCTCCTACGAGCAGTACTTC. Its protein is CASSQDSGRASYEQYF.

This chain links TRBV4-3 with TRBJ1-6; the D is unclear. With 7 bases removed from V and 10 bases from J, the gap between germline ends came to 8 bases. The germline gives CDR1 LGHNA, CDR2 YSLEER. The CDR3 is made up of 11 amino acids. CDR3 DNA sequence: TGCGCCAGCACCCGGAGGTCACCCCTCCACTTT. It encodes CASTRRSPLHF.

V usage is TRBV7-2 and J usage is TRBJ1-4, with D possibly TRBD1 on 5 matching bases. The V and J ends lost 3 bases and 4 bases respectively, with 12 bases between them. The CDR3 has 15 amino acids. CDR1 is SGHTA and CDR2 is FQGNSA in the germline V gene. CDR3 nucleotides: TGTGCCAGCAGCTTGTTGGGGGGGTATAATGAAAAACTGTTTTTT. Its protein product is CASSLLGGYNEKLFF.

This chain joins TRBV9 and TRBJ1-1; D is perhaps TRBD1 (5 bases). Germline values: CDR1 SGDLS, CDR2 YYNGEE. The CDR3 runs 16 residues. Between the trimmed V and J ends, which lost 3 bases and 5 bases, there was a span of 20 bases. CDR3 sequence reads: CASSALPEGMGTEAFF. CDR3 DNA: TGTGCCAGCAGCGCCCTTCCGGAGGGGATGGGGACTGAAGCTTTCTTT.

This sequence joins TRBV18 and TRBJ1-1; unclear D gene. CDR1 is KGHSH and CDR2 is LQKENI in the germline V gene. V lost 0 bases to trimming and J lost 7 bases, with 9 bases between them. CDR3 size: 13 residues. Here the CDR3 reads CASSPPGMGEAFF. The DNA of the CDR3 is TGTGCCAGCTCACCACCGGGGATGGGTGAAGCTTTCTTT.

This clone has more than one count but fewer than ten. The V call is TRBV19, the J call TRBJ2-7, with a weak D call TRBD1 (6 bases). Trimming cost V 2 bases and J 2 bases, with 10 bases left between them. CDR1 is LNHDA and CDR2 is SQIVND in the germline V gene (reference sequence). This CDR3 spans 14 amino acids. The DNA of the CDR3 is TGTGCCAGTAGTATATTTGGACAGCCCTACGAGCAGTACTTC. The encoded protein is CASSIFGQPYEQYF.

The chain uses TRBV15 and TRBJ1-4; D gene ambiguous. In germline, CDR1 is LNHNV, CDR2 YYDKDF (reference sequence). V lost 3 bases and J lost 3, with 5 bases in between. The CDR3 runs 13 residues. The CDR3 sequence: CATSRGSNEKLFF. In DNA, the CDR3 is TGTGCCACCAGCAGGGGATCTAATGAAAAACTGTTTTTT. Filled out from reference TRBV15 and TRBJ1-4, the complete variable domain reads DAMVIQNPRYQVTQFGKPVTLSCSQTLNHNVMYWYQQKSSQAPKLLFHYYDKDFNNEADTPDNFQSRRPNTSFCFLDIRSPGLGDTAMYLCATSRGSNEKLFFGSGTQLSVL.

This clone was detected only a few times. This rearrangement joins TRBV28 to TRBJ1-2; tentative D call: TRBD1 (5 bases). Germline V gene data show CDR1 as MDHEN and CDR2 as SYDVKM. CDR3 size: 13 residues. V gave up 6 bases and J gave up 8 bases, with 16 bases separating them. CDR3 nucleotides: TGTGCCAGCAGGGACCCGGGACTCCGGGGCTACACCTTC. As protein: CASRDPGLRGYTF.

The V gene is TRBV11-2, the J gene TRBJ2-3; the D gene could be TRBD1 or TRBD2 (6 bases each). V lost 6 bases to trimming and J lost 3 bases, with 13 bases between them. CDR1 is SGHAT, CDR2 FQNNGV, per germline. The CDR3 totals 14 residues. CDR3 amino acids: CASRIGGRTDTQYF. The DNA for the CDR3 is TGTGCCAGCAGGATAGGGGGGCGGACAGATACGCAGTATTTT.